This is a list of T cell receptor beta chains from one sample in a study of blood T cell repertoires in COVID-19. TCRdb keeps only in-frame clones here, not all; method: immunoSEQ multiplex PCR. Among approximately 170,000 clones listed, less than 80% were seen once. What was sequenced was peripheral blood. These receptors all come from a woman between 45 and 60 years old with acute or convalescent COVID-19. Each CDR3 is given with its conserved first and last residue. The D gene is left open where the match is weak. Size values are once, few and many counts, or a class for expanded clones, and some rows have none.

.,TRBV5-7,TRBJ1-3,.,TGTGCCAGCACCAATCGGAGGTCTGGAAACACCATATATTTT,CASTNRRSGNTIYF
.,TRBV2,TRBJ1-5,.,TGTGCCAGCAGCCGGGGGAATCAGCCCCAGCATTTT,CASSRGNQPQHF
.,TRBV11-2,TRBJ2-7,TRBD2,TGTGCCAGCAGCCTAGTGGGACTGGCTAGCGGGAACGAGCAGTACTTT,CASSLVGLASGNEQYF
.,TRBV6-5,TRBJ1-1,.,TGTGCCAGCAGTTACCGCAGGGGTGGGAACACTGAAGCTTTCTTT,CASSYRRGGNTEAFF
.,TRBV7-9,TRBJ1-1,.,TGTGCCAGCAGCTTCGACACTGAAGCTTTCTTT,CASSFDTEAFF
.,TRBV28,TRBJ1-2,.,TGTGCCAGCAGGAGGGATGGCTACACCTTC,CASRRDGYTF
.,TRBV28,TRBJ2-7,.,TGTGCCAGCAGTTTACAGGGAAACGACGAGCAGTACTTC,CASSLQGNDEQYF
.,TRBV4-3,TRBJ2-4,TRBD2,TGCGCCAGCAGCCAAGAAGGGCCCCTAGCGGCTAAAAACATTCAGTACTTC,CASSQEGPLAAKNIQYF
.,TRBV24-1,TRBJ2-3,TRBD2,TGTGCCACCAGTGCCGGGACTAGCGGGGGGACGCAGTATTTT,CATSAGTSGGTQYF
.,TRBV6-5,TRBJ1-5,.,TGTGCCAGCAGTTATCAGGGGTCCGGTCAGCCCCAGCATTTT,CASSYQGSGQPQHF
.,TRBV27,TRBJ1-6,TRBD1,TGTGCCAGCGCCCCAAGTTCCCGGGACAGGGCTAATTCACCCCTCCACTTT,CASAPSSRDRANSPLHF
.,TRBV29-1,TRBJ1-2,TRBD1,TGCAGCGCTAATCAACTGACAGGGAGAAATGGCTACACCTTC,CSANQLTGRNGYTF
few,TRBV15,TRBJ1-6,TRBD1,TGTGCCACCAGCAGAGATACAGGGGGTAGTTCACCCCTCCACTTT,CATSRDTGGSSPLHF
once,TRBV28,TRBJ1-4,TRBD1,TGTGCCAGCAGTTTACCCGGGACAGGGGGTGAAAAACTGTTTTTT,CASSLPGTGGEKLFF
once,TRBV6-2/TRBV6-3,TRBJ1-5,.,TGTGCCAGCAGTTCACAGGCGACACACAATCAGCCCCAGCATTTT,CASSSQATHNQPQHF
.,TRBV19,TRBJ1-2,TRBD1,TGTGCCAGTAGTATACAGGGGGCGGACTATGGCTACACCTTC,CASSIQGADYGYTF
few,TRBV4-2,TRBJ2-3,.,TGTGCCAGCAGCCAAGAGCGGGGCACAGATACGCAGTATTTT,CASSQERGTDTQYF
.,TRBV3-1/TRBV3-2,TRBJ2-3,TRBD2,TGTGCCAGCAGCCAAGATGTCCTAGCGGCCACAGATACGCAGTATTTT,CASSQDVLAATDTQYF
.,TRBV18,TRBJ1-1,.,TGTGCCAGCTCCCTCGCCTCAGTGGGCGCTGAAGCTTTCTTT,CASSLASVGAEAFF
.,TRBV24-1,TRBJ2-5,TRBD1,TGTGCCACCAGTGATTGGGGGACAGGGGACGCGGAGACCCAGTACTTC,CATSDWGTGDAETQYF
.,TRBV28,TRBJ2-6,.,TGTGCCAGCAGTTCCCCCCCCGGGGGGCTGGGGGCCAACGTCCTGACTTTC,CASSSPPGGLGANVLTF
few,TRBV15,TRBJ1-2,.,TGTGCCACCAGCAGAGGGAGCGGGGGGTTGAACACCTTC,CATSRGSGGLNTF
.,TRBV6-1,TRBJ1-5,.,TGTGCCAGCAGTGAACTAGTGGCAGGGATGGCAAATCAGCCCCAGCATTTT,CASSELVAGMANQPQHF
once,TRBV4-3,TRBJ2-6,TRBD2,TGCGCCAGCAGCCAAGATGTAGCGGGAGGGGCTGGGGCCAACGTCCTGACTTTC,CASSQDVAGGAGANVLTF
large,TRBV19,TRBJ1-2,.,TGTGCCAGTAGTATAGATATCTCGACCGGGAAGGGAAGAGGCTACACCTTC,CASSIDISTGKGRGYTF
.,TRBV19,TRBJ2-5,.,TGTGCCAGTAGTATGTTCGAGGGAAATCAAGAGACCCAGTACTTC,CASSMFEGNQETQYF
.,TRBV5-1,TRBJ1-3,.,TGCGCCAGCAGTTGGGAGACCGGCTCTGGAAACACCATATATTTT,CASSWETGSGNTIYF